This T cell receptor (beta chain) was captured in a study of T cell changes during pregnancy in multiple sclerosis. This CDR3 has 14 residues. V dropped 2 bases and J dropped 0 bases, with 8 bases sitting between them. The V gene's germline CDR1 is SGHKS and CDR2 YYEKEE (reference sequence). Assay used: immunoSEQ multiplex PCR; TCRdb lists only in-frame clones, some missing. In the table there are about 59,000 clones, roughly 94% of which are singletons. This clonotype was obtained from a female donor with multiple sclerosis, enrolled in a pregnancy study. The sequencing used CD8+ T cells from peripheral blood mononuclear cells, collected after pregnancy. The chain carries TRBV5-5 and TRBJ1-1, with D tentatively TRBD1 (6 bases). The DNA for the CDR3 is TGTGCCAGCAGCTTTGGACAGATGAACACTGAAGCTTTCTTT. Amino acids: CASSFGQMNTEAFF.